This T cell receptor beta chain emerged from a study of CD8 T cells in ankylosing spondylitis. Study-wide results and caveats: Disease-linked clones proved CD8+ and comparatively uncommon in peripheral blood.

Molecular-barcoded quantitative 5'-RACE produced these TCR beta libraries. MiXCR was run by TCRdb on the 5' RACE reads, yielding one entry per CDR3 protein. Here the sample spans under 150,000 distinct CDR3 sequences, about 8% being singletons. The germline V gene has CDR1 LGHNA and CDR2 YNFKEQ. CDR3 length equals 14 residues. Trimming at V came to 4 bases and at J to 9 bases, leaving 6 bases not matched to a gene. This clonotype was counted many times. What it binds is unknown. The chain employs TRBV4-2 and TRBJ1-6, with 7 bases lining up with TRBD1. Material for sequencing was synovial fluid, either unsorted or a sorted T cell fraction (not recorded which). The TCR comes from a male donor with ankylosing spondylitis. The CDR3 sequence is CASSRGGRGSPLHF. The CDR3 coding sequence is TGTGCCAGCAGCCGAGGGGGCAGAGGTTCACCCCTCCACTTT.